This T cell receptor beta chain was recorded in a study of blood T cell repertoires in COVID-19. Across the study: Samples came from the United States, Italy and Spain, spanning acute and convalescent COVID-19. Sources were T cells, B-cell-depleted T cells, or PBMCs; the material itself was cDNA or gDNA.

Trimming removed 3 bases from V and 0 bases from J; junction bases left unmatched: 13. The length of the CDR3 is 18 residues. Germline CDR1 and CDR2: SGHNT and YYREEE (reference sequence). Original data processing: Counts of nucleated cells, estimated from reference gene primer amplification, were obtained. Using immunoSEQ multiplex PCR, the repertoire was profiled, and TCRdb retains in-frame clones only, with some absent. That table supplies the V and J calls and clone size; D and trimming were determined from the DNA. The table records tens of thousands of clones, 86% of them present only once. The V call is TRBV5-4, the J call TRBJ1-2; 8 nucleotides match TRBD1. The specimen was peripheral blood. The sequence was obtained from an elderly woman with acute or convalescent COVID-19. CDR3 nucleotide sequence: TGTGCCAGCAGCTCGCCCGGGACAGGACTTTCCACTAACTATGGCTACACCTTC. Translation gives CASSSPGTGLSTNYGYTF.